Below are 11 T cell receptor beta chains sequenced from a single sample in a study of vaccination effects on CD4 cells after COVID-19. Which antigens these TCRs recognize remains unknown. Within the ViraFEST assay, antigen-specific CD4+ T cells underwent expansion with viral peptide pools prior to sequencing. Subsequent to ten to eleven days of culture, CD4+ T cells were isolated. PCR-confirmed SARS-CoV-2 infection occurred in the person between March and December 2020. Assay: immunoSEQ multiplex PCR; the TCRdb copy retains only in-frame clones and omits some. In the table there are under 35,000 clones, approximately 72% of which are singletons. Sequences were derived from CD4+ T cells from PBMCs cultured with a peptide pool, sampled before COVID-19 vaccination. Receptors were obtained from a human donor who had a prior SARS-CoV-2 infection.

This chain connects TRBV2 to TRBJ2-7; TRBD2 matches at 7 bases. With 8 bases clipped from V and 0 bases from J, the junction kept 7 bases outside the gene matches. The germline gives CDR1 SNHLY, CDR2 FYNNEI. The CDR3 runs 14 residues. CDR3 region: CASGLERVSYEQYF. CDR3 bases: TGTGCCAGCGGACTAGAACGTGTCTCCTACGAGCAGTACTTC.

The chain has TRBV4-2 and TRBJ1-6, with 9 bases identical to TRBD1. V gave up 1 base and J gave up 9 bases; unmatched junction bases: 1. This CDR3 has 14 residues. Germline assignment: CDR1 LGHNA and CDR2 YNFKEQ. DNA of the CDR3: TGTGCCAGCAGCCAAGGGGACAGGGCTTCACCCCTCCACTTT. It codes for CASSQGDRASPLHF.

The V and J genes are TRBV6-6 and TRBJ2-7; D possibly corresponds to TRBD1 (5 bases). The CDR3 has 16 amino acids. Trimming stripped 3 bases from V and 0 bases from J, with 15 bases between. CDR1 MNHNY and CDR2 SVGAGI come from the germline V gene (reference sequence). The CDR3: CASSYGLGAGSYEQYF. The CDR3 bases are TGTGCCAGCAGTTATGGTTTAGGGGCAGGCTCCTACGAGCAGTACTTC.

The rearrangement uses TRBV6-6 and TRBJ2-7, with D unresolved. Germline lookup yields CDR1 MNHNY and CDR2 SVGAGI (reference sequence). V dropped 8 bases and J dropped 2 bases, with 10 bases sitting between them. The CDR3 spans 12 residues. The CDR3 loop reads CASGVPAYEQYF. In DNA form, the CDR3 reads TGTGCCAGCGGGGTCCCCGCCTACGAGCAGTACTTC.

The V gene is TRBV6-4, the J gene TRBJ1-1; no clear D. This CDR3 contains 15 residues. The germline V gene has CDR1 MRHNA and CDR2 SNTAGT. V was trimmed by 5 bases and J by 4 bases, leaving 17 bases between them. CDR3 amino acids: CASSTTSGVGTEAFF. The CDR3 DNA follows: TGTGCCAGCAGTACCACCTCCGGGGTAGGCACTGAAGCTTTCTTT.

The V and J genes are TRBV27 and TRBJ2-3; 13 bases line up with TRBD2. The V and J ends lost 5 bases and 4 bases, in that order; junction bases with no gene match: 6. Germline loops: CDR1 MNHEY, CDR2 SMNVEV (reference sequence). This CDR3 region has 16 residues. As DNA, the CDR3 is TGTGCCAGCAGTCCCGCACTAGCGGGGGGGCCAGATACGCAGTATTTT. Translating gives CASSPALAGGPDTQYF.

The chain joins TRBV7-9 to TRBJ2-1, with TRBD2 matching over 8 bases. This CDR3 is built from 16 residues. J gave up 5 bases and V 7 bases, and 13 bases lay outside the gene matches. CDR1 is SEHNR, CDR2 FQNEAQ, per germline (reference sequence). The CDR3 is CASTPRGLAGNNEQFF. In DNA form, the CDR3 reads TGTGCCAGCACCCCCCGAGGCCTAGCGGGTAACAATGAGCAGTTCTTC.

The V gene is TRBV5-5, the J gene TRBJ1-2; 9 bases line up with TRBD1. Germline CDR1 SGHKS, CDR2 YYEKEE (reference sequence). With V trimmed by 3 bases and J by 8 bases, 8 bases remained unmatched. This CDR3 region has 14 residues. The CDR3 loop is CASSSTGGAGGYTF. The CDR3 DNA reads TGTGCCAGCAGCTCTACAGGGGGCGCGGGAGGCTACACCTTC.

This rearrangement joins TRBV11-3 to TRBJ1-1; no clear D. The germline CDR1 and CDR2 sequences are SGHNT and YENEEA. The CDR3 sequence is 13 residues long. The germline V and J ends were trimmed by 0 bases and 4 bases, with 6 bases remaining between them. The CDR3 coding sequence is TGTGCCAGCAGCTTAGAGGCCGGCACTGAAGCTTTCTTT. Encoded protein: CASSLEAGTEAFF.

The chain has TRBV7-9 and TRBJ2-5; perhaps TRBD2 as D (7 bases). V was pared by 5 bases and J by 5 bases, with 15 bases between. This CDR3 has 14 residues. Germline-derived CDR1 and CDR2 are SEHNR and FQNEAQ (reference sequence). The CDR3 is CASSLRGGWETQYF. CDR3 DNA: TGTGCCAGCAGCCTCAGGGGAGGGTGGGAGACCCAGTACTTC.

J is TRBJ2-3 and V is TRBV29-1, with D possibly matching TRBD2 (6 bases). CDR1 and CDR2 (germline): SQVTM, ANQGSEA. The V gene lost 4 bases and the J gene lost 4 bases, with 12 bases spanning the gap. This CDR3 contains 13 residues. The CDR3 DNA follows: TGCAGCGTTGTGCGGGATATGGCAGATACGCAGTATTTT. It yields the protein CSVVRDMADTQYF.